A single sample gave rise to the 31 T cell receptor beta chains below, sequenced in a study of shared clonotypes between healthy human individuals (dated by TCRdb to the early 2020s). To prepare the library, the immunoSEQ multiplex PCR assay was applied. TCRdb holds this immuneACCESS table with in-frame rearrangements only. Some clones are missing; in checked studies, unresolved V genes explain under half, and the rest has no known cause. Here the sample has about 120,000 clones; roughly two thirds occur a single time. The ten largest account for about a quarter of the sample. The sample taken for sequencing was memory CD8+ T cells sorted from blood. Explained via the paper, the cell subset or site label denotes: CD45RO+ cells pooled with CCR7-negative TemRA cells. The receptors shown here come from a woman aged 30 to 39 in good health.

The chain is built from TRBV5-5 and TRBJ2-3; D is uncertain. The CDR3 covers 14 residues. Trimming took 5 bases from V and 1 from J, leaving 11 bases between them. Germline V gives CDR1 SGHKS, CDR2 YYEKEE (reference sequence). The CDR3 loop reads CASRPMTRTDTQYF. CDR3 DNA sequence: TGTGCCAGCAGACCCATGACCCGCACAGATACGCAGTATTTT.

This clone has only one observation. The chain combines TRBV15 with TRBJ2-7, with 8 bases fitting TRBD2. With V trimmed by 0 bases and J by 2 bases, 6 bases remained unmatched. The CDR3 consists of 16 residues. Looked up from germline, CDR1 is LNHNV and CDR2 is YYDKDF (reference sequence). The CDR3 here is CATSRDASGYAYEQYF. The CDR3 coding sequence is TGTGCCACCAGCAGAGACGCTAGCGGGTATGCCTACGAGCAGTACTTC.

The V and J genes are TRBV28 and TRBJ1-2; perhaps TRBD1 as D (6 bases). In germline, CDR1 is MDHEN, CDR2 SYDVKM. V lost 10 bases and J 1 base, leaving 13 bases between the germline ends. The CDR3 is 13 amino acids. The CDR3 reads CATIIRGNYGYTF. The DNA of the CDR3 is TGTGCCACCATCATCAGGGGTAACTATGGCTACACCTTC.

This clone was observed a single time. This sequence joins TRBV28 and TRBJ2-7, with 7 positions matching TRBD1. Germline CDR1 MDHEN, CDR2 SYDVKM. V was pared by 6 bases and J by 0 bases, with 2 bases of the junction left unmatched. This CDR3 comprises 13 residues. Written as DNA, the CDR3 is TGTGCCAGCAGGACAGGGACCTCCTACGAGCAGTACTTC. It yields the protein CASRTGTSYEQYF.

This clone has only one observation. CDR3 region: CASSLNIQGTEAFF. CDR3 nucleotide sequence: TGTGCCAGCAGCCTCAATATACAGGGCACTGAAGCTTTCTTT. V is TRBV16 and J is TRBJ1-1; tentative D call: TRBD1 (6 bases). Germline loops: CDR1 KGHSY, CDR2 FQNENV. V was cut by 4 bases and J by 4 bases, with 13 bases left in between. The length of the CDR3 is 14 residues.

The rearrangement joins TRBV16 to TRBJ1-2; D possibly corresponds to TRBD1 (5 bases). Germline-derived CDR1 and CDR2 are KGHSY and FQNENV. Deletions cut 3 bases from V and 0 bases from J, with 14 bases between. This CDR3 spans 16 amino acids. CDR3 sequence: CASSHSPGTSNYGYTF. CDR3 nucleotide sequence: TGTGCCAGCAGCCACAGTCCCGGGACCTCTAACTATGGCTACACCTTC.

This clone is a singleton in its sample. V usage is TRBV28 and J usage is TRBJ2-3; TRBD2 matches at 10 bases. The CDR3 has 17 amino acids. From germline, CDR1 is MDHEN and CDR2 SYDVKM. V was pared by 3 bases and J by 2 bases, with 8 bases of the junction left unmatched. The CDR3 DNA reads TGTGCCAGCAGTTTTCGTCGGACTAGCGGCTTCACAGATACGCAGTATTTT. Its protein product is CASSFRRTSGFTDTQYF.

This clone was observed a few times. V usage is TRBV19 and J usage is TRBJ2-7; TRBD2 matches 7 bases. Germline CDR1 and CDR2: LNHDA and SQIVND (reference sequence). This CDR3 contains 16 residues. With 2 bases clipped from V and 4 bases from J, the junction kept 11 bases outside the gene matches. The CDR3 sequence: CASSILVASGLYEQYF. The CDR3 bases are TGTGCCAGTAGTATACTCGTGGCTAGCGGATTATACGAGCAGTACTTC. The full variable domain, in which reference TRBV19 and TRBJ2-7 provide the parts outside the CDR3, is DGGITQSPKYLFRKEGQNVTLSCEQNLNHDAMYWYRQDPGQGLRLIYYSQIVNDFQKGDIAEGYSVSREKKESFPLTVTSAQKNPTAFYLCASSILVASGLYEQYFGPGTRLTVT.

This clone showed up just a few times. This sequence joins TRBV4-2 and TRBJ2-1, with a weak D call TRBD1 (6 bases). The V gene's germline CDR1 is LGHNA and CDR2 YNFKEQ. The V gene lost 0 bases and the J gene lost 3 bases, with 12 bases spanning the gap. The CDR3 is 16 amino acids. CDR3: CASSQEVGALYNEQFF. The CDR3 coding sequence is TGTGCCAGCAGCCAAGAGGTGGGGGCCCTCTACAATGAGCAGTTCTTC.

The CDR3 is CASSQSWGIQETQYF. CDR3 bases: TGTGCCAGCAGCCAAAGCTGGGGGATTCAAGAGACCCAGTACTTC. The chain joins TRBV14 to TRBJ2-5; D possibly matches TRBD1 or TRBD2 (5 bases each). The CDR3 consists of 15 residues. Trimming left V 2 bases short and J 2 bases short, with 12 bases between. Germline values: CDR1 SGHDN, CDR2 FVKESK.

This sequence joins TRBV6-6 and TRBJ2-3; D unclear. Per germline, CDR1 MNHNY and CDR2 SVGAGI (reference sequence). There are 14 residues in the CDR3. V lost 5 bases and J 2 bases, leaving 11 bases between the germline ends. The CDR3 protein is CASSDGRYTDTQYF. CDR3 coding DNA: TGTGCCAGCAGTGACGGACGGTACACAGATACGCAGTATTTT.

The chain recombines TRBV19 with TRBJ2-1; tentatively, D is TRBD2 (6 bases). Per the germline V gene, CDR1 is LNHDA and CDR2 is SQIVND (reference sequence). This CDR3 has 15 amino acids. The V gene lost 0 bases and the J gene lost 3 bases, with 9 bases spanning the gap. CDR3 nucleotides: TGTGCCAGTAGTATAGACGGCGGGAACTACAATGAGCAGTTCTTC. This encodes CASSIDGGNYNEQFF.

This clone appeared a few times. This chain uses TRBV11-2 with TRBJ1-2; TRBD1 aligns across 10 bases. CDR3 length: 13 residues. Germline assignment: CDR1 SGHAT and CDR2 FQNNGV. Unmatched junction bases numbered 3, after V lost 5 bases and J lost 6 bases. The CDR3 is CASSPGQGDGYTF. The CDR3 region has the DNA TGTGCCAGCAGCCCAGGACAGGGGGATGGCTACACCTTC.

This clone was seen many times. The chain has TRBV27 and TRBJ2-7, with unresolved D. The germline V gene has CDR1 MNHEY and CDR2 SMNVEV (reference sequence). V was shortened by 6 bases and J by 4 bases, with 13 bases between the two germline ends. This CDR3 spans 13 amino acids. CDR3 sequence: CASSKRSYYEQYF. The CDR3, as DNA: TGTGCCAGCAGCAAACGGAGCTATTACGAGCAGTACTTC.

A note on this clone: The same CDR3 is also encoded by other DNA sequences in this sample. The CDR3 is CASSRDFSSYEQYF. CDR3 nucleotides: TGTGCCAGCAGCCGGGACTTTAGCTCCTACGAGCAGTACTTC. The chain couples TRBV6-5 to TRBJ2-7, with D perhaps matching TRBD2 (6 bases). Trimming pared 6 bases from V and 0 bases from J, leaving 12 bases between. CDR3 size: 14 residues. CDR1 and CDR2 (germline): MNHEY, SVGAGI.

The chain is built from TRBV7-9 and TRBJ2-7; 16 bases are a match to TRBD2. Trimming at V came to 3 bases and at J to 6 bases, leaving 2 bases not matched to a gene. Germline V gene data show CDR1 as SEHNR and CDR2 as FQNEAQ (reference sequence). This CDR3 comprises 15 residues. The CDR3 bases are TGTGCCAGCAGCTTGGGGACTAGCGGGAGGGTCGAGCAGTACTTC. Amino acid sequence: CASSLGTSGRVEQYF.

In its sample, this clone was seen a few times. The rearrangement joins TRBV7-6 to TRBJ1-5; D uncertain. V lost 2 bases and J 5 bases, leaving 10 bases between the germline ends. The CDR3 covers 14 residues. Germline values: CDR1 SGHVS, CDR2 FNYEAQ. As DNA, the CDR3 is TGTGCCAGCAGCTTAACCCCAAGGGATCAGCCCCAGCATTTT. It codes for CASSLTPRDQPQHF. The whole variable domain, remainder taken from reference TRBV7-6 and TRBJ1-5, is GAGVSQSPRYKVTKRGQDVALRCDPISGHVSLYWYRQALGQGPEFLTYFNYEAQQDKSGLPNDRFSAERPEGSISTLTIQRTEQRDSAMYRCASSLTPRDQPQHFGDGTRLSIL.

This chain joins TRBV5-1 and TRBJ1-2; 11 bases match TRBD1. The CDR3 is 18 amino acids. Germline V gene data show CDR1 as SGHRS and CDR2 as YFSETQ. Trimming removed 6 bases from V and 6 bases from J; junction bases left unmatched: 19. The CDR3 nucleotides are TGCGCCAGCACCAGGGCCGGGACAGGGGGTTCGAGTTCAAATGGCTACACCTTC. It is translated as CASTRAGTGGSSSNGYTF.

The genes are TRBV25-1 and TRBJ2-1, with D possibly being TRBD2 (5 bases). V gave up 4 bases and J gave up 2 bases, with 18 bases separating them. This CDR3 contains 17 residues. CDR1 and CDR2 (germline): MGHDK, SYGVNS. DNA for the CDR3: TGTGCCAGCAGTGGCCAACCGGCCCCGGGGACCTACAATGAGCAGTTCTTC. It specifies CASSGQPAPGTYNEQFF.

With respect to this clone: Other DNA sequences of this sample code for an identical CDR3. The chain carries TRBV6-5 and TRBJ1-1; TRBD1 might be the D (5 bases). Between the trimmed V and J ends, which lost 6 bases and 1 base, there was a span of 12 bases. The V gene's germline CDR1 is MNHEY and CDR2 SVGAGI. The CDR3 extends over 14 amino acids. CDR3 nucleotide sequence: TGTGCCAGCAGCGCCTCGACAGAGAACACTGAAGCTTTCTTT. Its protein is CASSASTENTEAFF.

CDR3 loop: CATSSGLGQGPEKLFF. The CDR3 coding sequence is TGTGCCACCAGCAGCGGACTAGGACAGGGCCCTGAAAAACTGTTTTTT. The chain is built from TRBV15 and TRBJ1-4; 8 bases agree with TRBD1. V dropped 3 bases and J dropped 7; count of bases not matched to a gene: 10. Germline CDR1 is LNHNV and CDR2 is YYDKDF (reference sequence). The CDR3 has 16 amino acids.

The CDR3 loop reads CASSKPRTDTQYF. The DNA for the CDR3 is TGTGCCAGCAGCAAACCTCGCACAGATACGCAGTATTTT. The rearrangement links TRBV6-6 to TRBJ2-3; unclear D gene. Trimming removed 6 bases at V and 1 base at J, with 8 bases between. Germline CDR1 reads MNHNY; CDR2 reads SVGAGI (reference sequence). This CDR3 is built from 13 residues.

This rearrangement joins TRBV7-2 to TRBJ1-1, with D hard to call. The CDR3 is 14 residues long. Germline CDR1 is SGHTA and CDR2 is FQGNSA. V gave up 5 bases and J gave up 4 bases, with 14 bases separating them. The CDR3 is CASSTIGGSTEAFF. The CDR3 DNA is TGTGCCAGCAGCACCATCGGAGGCAGCACTGAAGCTTTCTTT.

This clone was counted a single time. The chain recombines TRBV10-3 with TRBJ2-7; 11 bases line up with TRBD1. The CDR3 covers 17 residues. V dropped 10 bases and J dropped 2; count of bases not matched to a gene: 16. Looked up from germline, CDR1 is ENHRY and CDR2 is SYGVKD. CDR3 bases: TGTGCCACCCAGGCGGACAGGGGGCGCGGGGGTGCCTACGAGCAGTACTTC. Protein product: CATQADRGRGGAYEQYF.

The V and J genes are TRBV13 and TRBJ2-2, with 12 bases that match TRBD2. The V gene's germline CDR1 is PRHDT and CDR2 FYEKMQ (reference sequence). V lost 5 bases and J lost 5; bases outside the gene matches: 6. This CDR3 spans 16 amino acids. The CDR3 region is CASSPSGRAYTGELFF. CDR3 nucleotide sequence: TGTGCCAGCAGCCCTAGCGGGAGGGCCTATACCGGGGAGCTGTTTTTT.

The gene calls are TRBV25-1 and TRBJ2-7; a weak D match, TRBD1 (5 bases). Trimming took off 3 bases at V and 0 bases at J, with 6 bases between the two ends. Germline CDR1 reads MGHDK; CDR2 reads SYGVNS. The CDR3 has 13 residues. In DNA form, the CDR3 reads TGTGCCAGCAGTGAGGACAACTCCTACGAGCAGTACTTC. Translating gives CASSEDNSYEQYF.

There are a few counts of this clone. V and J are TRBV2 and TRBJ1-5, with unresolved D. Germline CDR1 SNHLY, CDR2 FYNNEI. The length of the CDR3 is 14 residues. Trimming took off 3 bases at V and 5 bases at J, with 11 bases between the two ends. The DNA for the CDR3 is TGTGCCAGCAGTGACACAGCTGCCGATCAGCCCCAGCATTTT. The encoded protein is CASSDTAADQPQHF.

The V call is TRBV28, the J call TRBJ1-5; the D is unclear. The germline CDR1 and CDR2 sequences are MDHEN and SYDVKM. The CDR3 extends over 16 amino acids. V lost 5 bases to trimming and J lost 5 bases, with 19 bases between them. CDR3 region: CASSPSPLFRHQPQHF. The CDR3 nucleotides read TGTGCCAGCAGTCCCTCCCCATTATTTCGCCATCAGCCCCAGCATTTT.

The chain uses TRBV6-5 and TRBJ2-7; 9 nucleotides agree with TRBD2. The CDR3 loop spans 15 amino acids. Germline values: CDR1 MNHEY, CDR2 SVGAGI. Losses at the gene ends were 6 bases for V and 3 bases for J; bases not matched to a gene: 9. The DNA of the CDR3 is TGTGCCAGCAGGGAGACGGCTAGCGGGGACTACGAGCAGTACTTC. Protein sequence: CASRETASGDYEQYF.

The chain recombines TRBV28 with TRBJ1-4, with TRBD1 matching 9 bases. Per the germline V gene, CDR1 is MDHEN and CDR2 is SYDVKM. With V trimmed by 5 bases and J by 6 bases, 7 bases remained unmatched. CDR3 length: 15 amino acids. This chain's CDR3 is CASSPRDRADEKLFF. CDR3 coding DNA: TGTGCCAGCAGTCCCCGGGACAGGGCTGATGAAAAACTGTTTTTT.

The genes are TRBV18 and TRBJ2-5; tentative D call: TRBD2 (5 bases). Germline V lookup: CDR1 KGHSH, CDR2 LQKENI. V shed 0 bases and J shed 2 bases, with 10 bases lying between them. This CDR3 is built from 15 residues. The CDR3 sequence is CASSPPVTGQETQYF. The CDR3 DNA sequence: TGTGCCAGCTCACCACCGGTTACGGGGCAAGAGACCCAGTACTTC.